Shown below are 7 T cell receptor beta chains from a single sample sequenced in a study of shared clonotypes between healthy human individuals. Assay: immunoSEQ multiplex PCR; the TCRdb copy retains only in-frame clones and omits some. The table lists about 1 million clones, 75% of them singletons. Material for sequencing was memory CD4+ T cells sorted from blood. Indicated subset: CD45RA-negative fraction. Receptors originate from a man younger than 30 in good health.

The chain uses TRBV5-1 and TRBJ2-3; D remains unclear. Germline assignment: CDR1 SGHRS and CDR2 YFSETQ. The V gene lost 5 bases and the J gene lost 0 bases, with 10 bases spanning the gap. The CDR3 extends over 14 amino acids. The CDR3, as DNA: TGCGCCAGCAGTCGTGACTCTAGCACAGATACGCAGTATTTT. Encoded protein: CASSRDSSTDTQYF.

The chain has TRBV10-2 and TRBJ1-4; 7 bases match TRBD1. Germline V gene data show CDR1 as WSHSY and CDR2 as SAAADI. V trimming: 7 bases; J trimming: 7 bases; junction bases outside the gene matches: 15. The CDR3 contains 16 residues. CDR3 in amino acids: CASKDRISNFGEKLFF. In nucleotides, the CDR3 is TGCGCCAGCAAGGACAGGATCTCGAATTTCGGTGAAAAACTGTTTTTT.

The J gene is TRBJ1-3, the V gene TRBV25-1; D is perhaps TRBD1 (6 bases). Germline values: CDR1 MGHDK, CDR2 SYGVNS. This CDR3 has 15 amino acids. Trimming took off 4 bases at V and 0 bases at J, with 10 bases between the two ends. The CDR3 region is CASSGAGASGNTIYF. The CDR3 DNA reads as TGTGCCAGCAGTGGGGCAGGGGCCTCTGGAAACACCATATATTTT.

To note about this clone: Other DNA sequences of this sample code for an identical CDR3. The chain carries TRBV5-1 and TRBJ2-2, with TRBD2 identical over 7 bases. V lost 0 bases, J lost 1 base, and 3 bases stayed unmatched. The CDR3 has 16 amino acids. The germline V gene encodes CDR1 SGHRS and CDR2 YFSETQ. The CDR3 DNA reads TGCGCCAGCAGCTTGGAAGGCGGGGGGAACACCGGGGAGCTGTTTTTT. Amino acid sequence: CASSLEGGGNTGELFF.

Ten or more counts support this clone. The rearrangement uses TRBV5-1 and TRBJ2-5; D is undetermined. The CDR3 is 13 residues long. CDR1 is SGHRS and CDR2 is YFSETQ in the germline V gene. The ends were cut back, 1 base at V and 5 bases at J, with 9 bases in the middle. The CDR3 region is CASSLTSMETQYF. CDR3 DNA: TGCGCCAGCAGCTTGACGAGCATGGAGACCCAGTACTTC.

The chain employs TRBV14 and TRBJ2-2, with 13 bases fitting TRBD2. V lost 3 bases and J lost 5; bases outside the gene matches: 9. Germline CDR1 SGHDN, CDR2 FVKESK. The CDR3 has 18 amino acids. CDR3 residues: CASSQWTSGSYETGELFF. Written as DNA, the CDR3 is TGTGCCAGCAGCCAGTGGACTAGCGGGAGCTACGAGACCGGGGAGCTGTTTTTT.

The V gene is TRBV5-6, the J gene TRBJ1-2, with D perhaps TRBD1 (6 bases). V was pared by 4 bases and J by 0 bases, with 13 bases between. This CDR3 region has 15 residues. Germline V gene sequence: CDR1 SGHDT, CDR2 YYEEEE. The CDR3 reads CASSDTGWTNYGYTF. The CDR3 nucleotides read TGTGCCAGCAGCGACACAGGGTGGACTAACTATGGCTACACCTTC.